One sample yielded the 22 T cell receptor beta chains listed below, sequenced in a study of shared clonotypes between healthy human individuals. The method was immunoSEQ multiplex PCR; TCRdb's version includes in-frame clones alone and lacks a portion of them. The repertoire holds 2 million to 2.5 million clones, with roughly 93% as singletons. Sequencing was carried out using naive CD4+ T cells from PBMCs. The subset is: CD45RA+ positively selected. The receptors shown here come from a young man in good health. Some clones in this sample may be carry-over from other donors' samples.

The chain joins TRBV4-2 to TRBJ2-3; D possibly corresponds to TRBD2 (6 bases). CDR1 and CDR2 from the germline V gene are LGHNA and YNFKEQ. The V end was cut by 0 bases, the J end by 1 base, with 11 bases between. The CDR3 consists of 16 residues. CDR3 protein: CASSQDLASGTDTQYF. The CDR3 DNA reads TGTGCCAGCAGCCAAGACCTAGCGTCCGGCACAGATACGCAGTATTTT.

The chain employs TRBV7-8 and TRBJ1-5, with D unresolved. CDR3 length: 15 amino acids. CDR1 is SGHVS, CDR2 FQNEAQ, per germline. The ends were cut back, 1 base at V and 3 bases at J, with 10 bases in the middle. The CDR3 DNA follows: TGTGCCAGCAGCTTAGGTGTGGGAGCCAATCAGCCCCAGCATTTT. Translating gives CASSLGVGANQPQHF.

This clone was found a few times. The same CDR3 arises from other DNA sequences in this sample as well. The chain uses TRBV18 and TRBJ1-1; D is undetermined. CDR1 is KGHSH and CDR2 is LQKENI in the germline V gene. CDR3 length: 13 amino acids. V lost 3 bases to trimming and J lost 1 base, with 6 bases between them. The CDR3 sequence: CASSPDGNTEAFF. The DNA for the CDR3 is TGTGCCAGCTCACCCGACGGGAACACTGAAGCTTTCTTT.

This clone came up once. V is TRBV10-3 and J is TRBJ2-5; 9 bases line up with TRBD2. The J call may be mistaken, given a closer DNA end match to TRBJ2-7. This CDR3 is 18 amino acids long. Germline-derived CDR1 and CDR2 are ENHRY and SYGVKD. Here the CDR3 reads CAISESNGLARTSYEQYF. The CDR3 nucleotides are TGTGCCATCAGTGAGTCGAATGGACTAGCGAGAACATCCTACGAGCAGTACTTC.

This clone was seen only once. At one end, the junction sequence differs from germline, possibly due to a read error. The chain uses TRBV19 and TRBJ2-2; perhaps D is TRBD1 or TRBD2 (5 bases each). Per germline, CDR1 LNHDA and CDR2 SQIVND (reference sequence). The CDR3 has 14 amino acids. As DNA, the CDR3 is TGTGCCAGTAGTGTGGAGACAGTAACCGGGAAGCTGTTTTTT. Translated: CASSVETVTGKLFF.

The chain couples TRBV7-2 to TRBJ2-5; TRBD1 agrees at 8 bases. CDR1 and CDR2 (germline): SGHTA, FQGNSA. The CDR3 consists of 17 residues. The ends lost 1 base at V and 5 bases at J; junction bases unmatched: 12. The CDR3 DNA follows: TGTGCCAGCAGCTTAGGAATCTACGGACAGGGACTCGAGACCCAGTACTTC. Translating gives CASSLGIYGQGLETQYF.

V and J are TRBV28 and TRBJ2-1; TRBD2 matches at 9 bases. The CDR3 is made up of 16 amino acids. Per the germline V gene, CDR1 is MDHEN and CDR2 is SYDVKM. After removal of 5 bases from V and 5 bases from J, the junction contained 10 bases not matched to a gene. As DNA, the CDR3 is TGTGCCAGCAGTCCTCCGACTAGCGGCAGGAACAATGAGCAGTTCTTC. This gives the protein CASSPPTSGRNNEQFF.

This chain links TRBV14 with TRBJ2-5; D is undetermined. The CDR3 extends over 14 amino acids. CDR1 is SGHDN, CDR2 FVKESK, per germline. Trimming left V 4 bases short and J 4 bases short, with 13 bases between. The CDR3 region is CASSPINRGETQYF. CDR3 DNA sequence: TGTGCCAGCAGCCCCATCAACAGAGGAGAGACCCAGTACTTC.

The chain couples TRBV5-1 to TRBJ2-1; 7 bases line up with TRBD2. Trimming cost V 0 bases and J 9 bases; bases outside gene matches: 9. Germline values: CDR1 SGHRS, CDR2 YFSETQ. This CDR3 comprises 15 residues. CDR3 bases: TGCGCCAGCAGCTTGGGTGCGGGAGTGGAAGGTGAGCAGTTCTTC. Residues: CASSLGAGVEGEQFF.

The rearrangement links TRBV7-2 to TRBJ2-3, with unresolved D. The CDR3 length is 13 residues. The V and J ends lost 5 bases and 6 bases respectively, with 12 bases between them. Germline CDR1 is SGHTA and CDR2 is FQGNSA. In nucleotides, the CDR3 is TGTGCCAGCAGCACCCGGCTTCTGGATACGCAGTATTTT. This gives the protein CASSTRLLDTQYF.

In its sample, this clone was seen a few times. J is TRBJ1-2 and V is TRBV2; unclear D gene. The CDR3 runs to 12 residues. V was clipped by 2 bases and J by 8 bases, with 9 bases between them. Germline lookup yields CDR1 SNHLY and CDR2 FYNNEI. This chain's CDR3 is CASSEREWGYTF. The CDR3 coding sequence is TGTGCCAGCAGTGAACGAGAGTGGGGCTACACCTTC.

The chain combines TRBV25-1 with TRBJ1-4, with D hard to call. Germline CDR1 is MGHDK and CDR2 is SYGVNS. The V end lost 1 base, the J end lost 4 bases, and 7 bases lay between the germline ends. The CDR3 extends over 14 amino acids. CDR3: CASSEWPNNEKLFF. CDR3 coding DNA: TGTGCCAGCAGTGAATGGCCGAATAATGAAAAACTGTTTTTT.

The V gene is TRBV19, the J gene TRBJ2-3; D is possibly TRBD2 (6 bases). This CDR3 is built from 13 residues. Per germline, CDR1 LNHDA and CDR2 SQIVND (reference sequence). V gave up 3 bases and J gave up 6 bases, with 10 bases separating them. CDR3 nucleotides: TGTGCCAGTAGTATCAGGGACTCCGATACGCAGTATTTT. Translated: CASSIRDSDTQYF.

In DNA, the CDR3 is TGCAGCGTGGCCAGCTCTGGGGCCAACGTCCTGACTTTC. Protein sequence: CSVASSGANVLTF. The chain is built from TRBV29-1 and TRBJ2-6; D ambiguous. With 6 bases removed from V and 0 bases from J, the gap between germline ends came to 6 bases. This CDR3 spans 13 amino acids. The germline CDR1 and CDR2 sequences are SQVTM and ANQGSEA.

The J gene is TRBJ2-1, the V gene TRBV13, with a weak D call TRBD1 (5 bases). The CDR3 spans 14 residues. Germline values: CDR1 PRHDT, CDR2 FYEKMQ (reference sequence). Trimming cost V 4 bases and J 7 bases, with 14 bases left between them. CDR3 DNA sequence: TGTGCCAGCAGCTCCTCCAGGGTCTTAAATGAGCAGTTCTTC. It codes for CASSSSRVLNEQFF.

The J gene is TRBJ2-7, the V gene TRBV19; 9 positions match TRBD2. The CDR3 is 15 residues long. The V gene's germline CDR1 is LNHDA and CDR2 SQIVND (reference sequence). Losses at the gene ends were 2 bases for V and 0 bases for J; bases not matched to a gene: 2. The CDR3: CASSITAGGSYEQYF. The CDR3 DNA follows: TGTGCCAGTAGTATAACAGCGGGAGGCTCCTACGAGCAGTACTTC.

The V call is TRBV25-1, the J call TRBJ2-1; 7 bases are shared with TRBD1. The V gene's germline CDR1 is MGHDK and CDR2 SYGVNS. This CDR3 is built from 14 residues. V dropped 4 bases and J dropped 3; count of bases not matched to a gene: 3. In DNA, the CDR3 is TGTGCCAGCAGTGGGACAGGCAGCTACAATGAGCAGTTCTTC. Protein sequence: CASSGTGSYNEQFF.

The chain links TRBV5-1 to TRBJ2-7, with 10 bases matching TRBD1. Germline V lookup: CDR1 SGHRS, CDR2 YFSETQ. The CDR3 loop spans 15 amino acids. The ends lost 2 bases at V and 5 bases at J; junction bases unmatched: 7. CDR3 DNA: TGCGCCAGCAGCTTCCAGAGACAGGGGGCTAACGAGCAGTACTTC. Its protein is CASSFQRQGANEQYF.

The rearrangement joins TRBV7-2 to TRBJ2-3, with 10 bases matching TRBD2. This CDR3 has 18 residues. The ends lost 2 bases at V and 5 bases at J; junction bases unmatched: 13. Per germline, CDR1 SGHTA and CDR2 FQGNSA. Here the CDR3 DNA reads TGTGCCAGCAGCTTATTTCCCATAAGCGGGAGGGCGGGAGATACGCAGTATTTT. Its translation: CASSLFPISGRAGDTQYF.

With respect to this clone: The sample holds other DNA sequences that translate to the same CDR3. The CDR3 region is CASSLAGGTPYEQYF. The CDR3 DNA is TGTGCCAGCAGCTTGGCCGGGGGTACTCCCTACGAGCAGTACTTC. The chain couples TRBV5-4 to TRBJ2-7; the D gene is possibly TRBD2 (6 bases). The CDR3 is 15 residues long. Germline assignment: CDR1 SGHNT and CDR2 YYREEE (reference sequence). Between the trimmed V and J ends, which lost 0 bases and 2 bases, there was a span of 12 bases.

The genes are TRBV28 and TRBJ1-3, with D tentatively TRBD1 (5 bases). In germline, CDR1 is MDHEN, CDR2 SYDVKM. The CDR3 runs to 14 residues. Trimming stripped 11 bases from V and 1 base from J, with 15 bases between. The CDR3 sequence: CAGLEQGSGNTIYF. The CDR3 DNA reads TGTGCCGGCCTAGAGCAGGGTTCTGGAAACACCATATATTTT.

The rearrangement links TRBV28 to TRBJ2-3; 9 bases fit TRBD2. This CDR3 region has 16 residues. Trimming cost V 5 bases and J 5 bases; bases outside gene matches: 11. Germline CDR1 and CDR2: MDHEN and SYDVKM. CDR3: CASSIPIAGAGDTQYF. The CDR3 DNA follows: TGTGCCAGCAGTATCCCCATAGCGGGAGCGGGAGATACGCAGTATTTT.